This T cell receptor beta chain was recovered during a study of vaccination and CD4 T cells after COVID-19. Treatment here: roughly ten-day PBMC culture with coronavirus spike peptide pools or control peptides (ViraFEST assay). Collection of the unexposed donor's CD4+ T cells took place before the COVID-19 pandemic (2011-2018). Following expansion of antigen-specific T cells with peptide pools, ViraFEST then sequenced TCRs. CDR3 length equals 16 residues. J lost 2 bases, V lost 4 bases, and 10 bases had no gene match. Germline CDR1 and CDR2: DFQATT and SNEGSKA (reference sequence). This clonotype was counted only a few times. Antigen unknown. The Oncomine TCR Beta short-read assay sequenced DNA from cultured CD4+ T cells. TCRdb passed the PCR reads through MiXCR, listing each CDR3 protein once. The repertoire holds about 5,400 distinct CDR3 sequences, with under 40% as singletons.

The J gene is TRBJ2-3, the V gene TRBV20-1; TRBD1 matches at 9 bases. This receptor was identified in a human donor in good health. The sequenced sample consisted of CD4+ T cells from blood, cultured in vitro. The CDR3 bases are TGCAGTGCTAACAAACTACAGGGGGCATACACAGATACGCAGTATTTT. As protein: CSANKLQGAYTDTQYF.